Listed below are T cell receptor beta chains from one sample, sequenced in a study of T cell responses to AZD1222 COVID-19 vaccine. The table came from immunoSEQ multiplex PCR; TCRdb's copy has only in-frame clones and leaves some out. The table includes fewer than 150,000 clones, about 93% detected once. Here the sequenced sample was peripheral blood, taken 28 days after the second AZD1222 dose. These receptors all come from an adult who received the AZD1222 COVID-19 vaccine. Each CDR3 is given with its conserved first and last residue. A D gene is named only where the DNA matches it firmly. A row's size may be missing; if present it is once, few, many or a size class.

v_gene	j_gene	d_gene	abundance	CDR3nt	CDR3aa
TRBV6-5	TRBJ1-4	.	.	TGTGCCAGCAGGGGGGTAGCAACTAATGAAAAACTGTTTTTT	CASRGVATNEKLFF
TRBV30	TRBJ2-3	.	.	TGTGCCTGGAGACCCCCCGGGTCCGCAGATACGCAGTATTTT	CAWRPPGSADTQYF
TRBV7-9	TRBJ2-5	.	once	TGTGCCAGCAGCTTCGGTATCCGGGAGACCCAGTACTTC	CASSFGIRETQYF
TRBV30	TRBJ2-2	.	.	TGTGCCTGGAGTTACAATAACCTCAGGATCACCGGGGAGCTGTTTTTT	CAWSYNNLRITGELFF
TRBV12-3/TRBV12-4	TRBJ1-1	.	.	TGTGCCAGCAGTTTTCATGGGACAGAAGCTTTCTTT	CASSFHGTEAFF
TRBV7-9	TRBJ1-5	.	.	TGTGCCAGCAGCTTTGGGGACGGGGCCAATCAGCCCCAGCATTTT	CASSFGDGANQPQHF
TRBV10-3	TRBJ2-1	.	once	TGTGCCATCAGTGAGTCGACCGGCTCCGTTGAGCAGTTCTTC	CAISESTGSVEQFF
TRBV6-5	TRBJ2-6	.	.	TGTGCCAGCAGTCCAGGGGCGGGATACTCCAACGTCCTGACTTTC	CASSPGAGYSNVLTF
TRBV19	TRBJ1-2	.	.	TGTGCCAGTAGTATAGATCCGGGAGGCTACACCTTC	CASSIDPGGYTF
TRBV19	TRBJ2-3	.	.	TGTGCCAGTAGTATAAGGGGAGGATCAGATACGCAGTATTTT	CASSIRGGSDTQYF
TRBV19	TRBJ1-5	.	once	TGTGCCAGTAGTCAGGGTTTGAATCAGCCCCAGCATTTT	CASSQGLNQPQHF
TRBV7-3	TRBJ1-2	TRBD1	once	TGTGCCAGCAGCCAGACAGGGAGTAATGGCTACACCTTC	CASSQTGSNGYTF
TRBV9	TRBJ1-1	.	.	TGTGCCAGCAGCGATGGGGGCAGTAGTCCTGAAGCTTTCTTT	CASSDGGSSPEAFF
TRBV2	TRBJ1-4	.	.	TGTGCCAGCAGTCCTACACAGGGCTCGAGGGCAGCCAATGAAAAACTGTTTTTT	CASSPTQGSRAANEKLFF
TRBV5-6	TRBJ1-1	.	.	TGTGCCAGCAGCTTGGTGCGGAACACTGAAGCTTTCTTT	CASSLVRNTEAFF
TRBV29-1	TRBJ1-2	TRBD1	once	TGCAGCGCCTCCGGGACAGGGGGGCCCAACTTCTATGGCTACACCTTC	CSASGTGGPNFYGYTF
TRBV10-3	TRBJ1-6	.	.	TGTGCCTCCAACCCGACAGACTTCGGGTGTTCACCCCTCCACTTT	CASNPTDFGCSPLHF
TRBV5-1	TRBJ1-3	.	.	TGCGCCAGCAGCTTGAGAAGCGAGTACGGAGGAAACACCATATATTTT	CASSLRSEYGGNTIYF
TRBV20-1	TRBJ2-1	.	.	TGCAGTGCTAGTTGGCAGGGCTCCTACAATGAGCAGTTCTTC	CSASWQGSYNEQFF
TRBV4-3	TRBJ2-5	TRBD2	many	TGCGCCAGCAGCCAAGAGCGGGGGGGCCAAGAGACCCAGTACTTC	CASSQERGGQETQYF